This record looks at one T cell receptor (beta chain) sequence and its context. Its matching antigen is unknown. Extraction of around 2 micrograms of genomic DNA from cryopreserved PBMCs supplied material for TCR beta libraries. Sequencing used immunoSEQ multiplex PCR; TCRdb keeps in-frame clones, though not all of them. The sample has some 30,000 clones, about three quarters seen once. This specimen comes from a study of cytotoxic CD8 clonotypes in ibrutinib-treated CLL. On the study more broadly: Across the patients, about a dozen were relapsed/refractory, 15 treatment-naive and some 17 IGHV unmutated. Study-wide points: Measured clonality at baseline was greater than in age-matched healthy donors and tracked with circulating CD8+ T-cell counts. Whereas clonality rose at ibrutinib response, it declined toward baseline at progression.

The sequence was obtained from a human donor with chronic lymphocytic leukemia. The sequenced sample was PBMCs, obtained after 36 months of ibrutinib treatment.

CDR3 region: CASSHSGRGYNEQFF. The CDR3 DNA is TGTGCCAGCAGTCACAGCGGGAGGGGCTACAATGAGCAGTTCTTC. The rearrangement joins TRBV6-5 to TRBJ2-1; 10 positions match TRBD2. Germline-derived CDR1 and CDR2 are MNHEY and SVGAGI. J gave up 3 bases and V 5 bases, and 4 bases lay outside the gene matches. The CDR3 length is 15 residues.